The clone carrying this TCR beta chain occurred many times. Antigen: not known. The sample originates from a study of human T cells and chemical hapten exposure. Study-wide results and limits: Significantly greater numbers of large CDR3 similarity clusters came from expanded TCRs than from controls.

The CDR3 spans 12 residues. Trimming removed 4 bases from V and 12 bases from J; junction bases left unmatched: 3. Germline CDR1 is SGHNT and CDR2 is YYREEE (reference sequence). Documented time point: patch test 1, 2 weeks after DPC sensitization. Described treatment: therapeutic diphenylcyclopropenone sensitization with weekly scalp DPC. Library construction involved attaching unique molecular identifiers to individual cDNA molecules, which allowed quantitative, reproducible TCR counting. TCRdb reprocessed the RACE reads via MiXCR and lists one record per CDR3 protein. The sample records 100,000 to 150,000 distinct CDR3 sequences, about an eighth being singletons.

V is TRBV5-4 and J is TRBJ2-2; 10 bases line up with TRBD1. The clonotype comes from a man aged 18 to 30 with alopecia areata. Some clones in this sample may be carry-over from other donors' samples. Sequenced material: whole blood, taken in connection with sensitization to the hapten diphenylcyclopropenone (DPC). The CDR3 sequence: CASSAGQGQLFF. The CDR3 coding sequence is TGTGCCAGCAGCGCGGGACAGGGGCAGCTGTTTTTT.